This is a list of T cell receptor beta chains from one sample in a study of T cells in Graves' hyperthyroidism and ophthalmopathy. TCRdb reprocessed the multiplex PCR reads with MiXCR, giving one entry per CDR3 protein. In the table there are some 400,000 distinct CDR3 sequences, over 15% of which are singletons. Material for sequencing was blood. All receptors derive from a woman aged 18-29 years with Graves' hyperthyroidism. Each CDR3 is given with its conserved first and last residue. Each record gives: D gene, J gene, V gene, clone size, CDR3 protein, CDR3 DNA. A D gene is named only where the DNA matches it firmly. Part of the rows lack a size; the others show once, few, many or a class for expanded clones.

D gene: NA
J gene: TRBJ2-5
V gene: TRBV27
clone size: NA
CDR3 protein: CAILGGGKSPGETQYF
CDR3 DNA: TGTGCCATCCTAGGGGGGGGCAAGAGTCCAGGGGAGACCCAGTACTTC

D gene: NA
J gene: TRBJ1-2
V gene: TRBV2
clone size: many
CDR3 protein: CASKRSDTNYGYTF
CDR3 DNA: TGTGCCAGCAAACGATCGGATACTAACTATGGCTACACCTTC

D gene: NA
J gene: TRBJ1-2
V gene: TRBV6-5
clone size: many
CDR3 protein: CASSYSPDDRSSNYGYTF
CDR3 DNA: TGTGCCAGCAGTTACTCTCCCGACGACAGGTCCTCTAACTATGGCTACACCTTC

D gene: TRBD2
J gene: TRBJ2-5
V gene: TRBV12-3/TRBV12-4
clone size: NA
CDR3 protein: CASSLSGAGAETQYF
CDR3 DNA: TGTGCCAGCAGCCTTAGCGGGGCAGGGGCCGAGACCCAGTACTTC

D gene: TRBD2
J gene: TRBJ2-5
V gene: TRBV20-1
clone size: many
CDR3 protein: CSAMASGGAGETQYF
CDR3 DNA: TGCAGTGCTATGGCTAGCGGGGGGGCAGGGGAGACCCAGTACTTC

D gene: TRBD2
J gene: TRBJ2-5
V gene: TRBV11-2
clone size: many
CDR3 protein: CASSLNPSAGGQETQYF
CDR3 DNA: TGTGCCAGCAGCTTAAATCCCTCAGCGGGGGGGCAAGAGACCCAGTACTTC

D gene: NA
J gene: TRBJ1-6
V gene: TRBV5-1
clone size: few
CDR3 protein: CASSLGTGESPLHF
CDR3 DNA: TGCGCCAGCAGCTTGGGGACCGGTGAATCACCCCTCCACTTT

D gene: TRBD2
J gene: TRBJ2-5
V gene: TRBV15
clone size: NA
CDR3 protein: CATSRGASGRYETQYF
CDR3 DNA: TGTGCCACCAGCAGGGGTGCTAGCGGGAGGTATGAGACCCAGTACTTC

D gene: TRBD1
J gene: TRBJ1-5
V gene: TRBV12-3/TRBV12-4
clone size: many
CDR3 protein: CASSQQGAYGQPQHF
CDR3 DNA: TGTGCCAGCAGTCAACAGGGGGCATACGGTCAGCCCCAGCATTTT

D gene: NA
J gene: TRBJ2-7
V gene: TRBV11-2
clone size: many
CDR3 protein: CASSLGVLRGQYF
CDR3 DNA: TGTGCCAGCAGCTTAGGGGTACTACGAGGGCAGTACTTC

D gene: NA
J gene: TRBJ2-7
V gene: TRBV6-2/TRBV6-3
clone size: many
CDR3 protein: CASSYSIEGFHEQYF
CDR3 DNA: TGTGCCAGCAGTTACTCTATCGAGGGTTTCCACGAGCAGTACTTC

D gene: TRBD1
J gene: TRBJ2-2
V gene: TRBV20-1
clone size: NA
CDR3 protein: CSATNRGRSTGELFF
CDR3 DNA: TGCAGTGCTACAAACAGGGGCAGGAGCACCGGGGAGCTGTTTTTT

D gene: NA
J gene: TRBJ1-1
V gene: TRBV5-1
clone size: many
CDR3 protein: CASSLPGGSVGTEAFF
CDR3 DNA: TGCGCCAGCAGCTTGCCTGGGGGTTCAGTGGGGACTGAAGCTTTCTTT

D gene: NA
J gene: TRBJ1-2
V gene: TRBV28
clone size: many
CDR3 protein: CASSLSDYGYTF
CDR3 DNA: TGTGCCAGCAGTTTGTCGGACTATGGCTACACCTTC

D gene: NA
J gene: TRBJ1-2
V gene: TRBV6-1
clone size: many
CDR3 protein: CASSAFGGETNYGYTF
CDR3 DNA: TGTGCCAGCAGTGCCTTCGGCGGGGAAACTAACTATGGCTACACCTTC

D gene: TRBD1
J gene: TRBJ1-2
V gene: TRBV19
clone size: NA
CDR3 protein: CASSPPRGANYGYTF
CDR3 DNA: TGTGCCAGTAGTCCCCCCAGGGGGGCTAACTATGGCTACACCTTC

D gene: TRBD2
J gene: TRBJ2-5
V gene: TRBV4-1
clone size: NA
CDR3 protein: CASSHQLAGGSQETQYF
CDR3 DNA: TGCGCCAGCAGCCACCAACTAGCGGGGGGATCCCAAGAGACCCAGTACTTC

D gene: NA
J gene: TRBJ1-2
V gene: TRBV20-1
clone size: NA
CDR3 protein: CSARDSGRVDGYTF
CDR3 DNA: TGCAGTGCTAGAGATTCGGGCAGGGTAGATGGCTACACCTTC

D gene: NA
J gene: TRBJ2-7
V gene: TRBV20-1
clone size: many
CDR3 protein: CSCFHSGGEQYF
CDR3 DNA: TGCAGTTGCTTTCACTCCGGGGGCGAGCAGTACTTC

D gene: NA
J gene: TRBJ1-1
V gene: TRBV7-9
clone size: many
CDR3 protein: CASSLGDEAFF
CDR3 DNA: TGTGCCAGCAGCTTGGGGGATGAAGCTTTCTTT

D gene: NA
J gene: TRBJ2-7
V gene: TRBV6-2/TRBV6-3
clone size: many
CDR3 protein: CASSYAPARNEQYF
CDR3 DNA: TGTGCCAGCAGTTACGCCCCCGCTAGGAACGAGCAGTACTTC

D gene: NA
J gene: TRBJ1-4
V gene: TRBV5-1
clone size: few
CDR3 protein: CASSSQFGGGEKLFF
CDR3 DNA: TGCGCCAGCAGCAGCCAGTTCGGGGGAGGTGAAAAACTGTTTTTT

D gene: NA
J gene: TRBJ1-2
V gene: TRBV28
clone size: few
CDR3 protein: CVSSLLGKNYGYTF
CDR3 DNA: TGTGTCAGCAGTTTGTTAGGGAAAAACTATGGCTACACCTTC

D gene: TRBD2
J gene: TRBJ2-5
V gene: TRBV20-1
clone size: many
CDR3 protein: CSATPGPGGETQYF
CDR3 DNA: TGCAGTGCTACACCGGGGCCGGGGGGGGAGACCCAGTACTTC

D gene: NA
J gene: TRBJ2-4
V gene: TRBV28
clone size: many
CDR3 protein: CASMGGAKNIQYF
CDR3 DNA: TGTGCCAGCATGGGAGGAGCCAAAAACATTCAGTACTTC

D gene: NA
J gene: TRBJ1-6
V gene: TRBV7-2
clone size: NA
CDR3 protein: CASRNPGRSSYNSPLHF
CDR3 DNA: TGTGCCAGCAGGAACCCCGGGAGAAGCTCCTATAATTCACCCCTCCACTTT

D gene: NA
J gene: TRBJ2-5
V gene: TRBV11-2
clone size: NA
CDR3 protein: CASSLGAGLETQYF
CDR3 DNA: TGTGCCAGCAGCTTAGGTGCGGGGTTGGAGACCCAGTACTTC

D gene: NA
J gene: TRBJ2-7
V gene: TRBV4-1
clone size: many
CDR3 protein: CASSQQGFRSYEQYF
CDR3 DNA: TGCGCCAGCAGCCAACAAGGGTTTAGGTCCTACGAGCAGTACTTC

D gene: TRBD1
J gene: TRBJ1-2
V gene: TRBV7-6
clone size: many
CDR3 protein: CASSTSSTGAYGYTF
CDR3 DNA: TGTGCCAGCAGTACGTCTTCCACAGGGGCCTATGGCTACACCTTC

D gene: NA
J gene: TRBJ2-5
V gene: TRBV6-1
clone size: many
CDR3 protein: CASSEEMYSTQYF
CDR3 DNA: TGTGCCAGCAGTGAAGAAATGTACTCAACCCAGTACTTC

D gene: TRBD2
J gene: TRBJ2-7
V gene: TRBV9
clone size: few
CDR3 protein: CASSARPSGGPREQYF
CDR3 DNA: TGTGCCAGCAGCGCCCGCCCTAGCGGGGGGCCCCGCGAGCAGTACTTC

D gene: NA
J gene: TRBJ1-2
V gene: TRBV29-1
clone size: many
CDR3 protein: CSVPLDYGYTF
CDR3 DNA: TGCAGCGTCCCTTTGGACTATGGCTACACCTTC

D gene: TRBD1
J gene: TRBJ2-5
V gene: TRBV5-1
clone size: few
CDR3 protein: CASSLDRQGQGAEETQYF
CDR3 DNA: TGCGCCAGCAGCTTGGATCGCCAGGGACAGGGGGCTGAAGAGACCCAGTACTTC

D gene: NA
J gene: TRBJ1-2
V gene: TRBV6-4
clone size: few
CDR3 protein: CASSDPREPLTNGYTF
CDR3 DNA: TGTGCCAGCAGTGACCCTCGGGAACCCTTAACTAATGGCTACACCTTC

D gene: NA
J gene: TRBJ1-2
V gene: TRBV4-2
clone size: few
CDR3 protein: CASSQFWELRTYGYTF
CDR3 DNA: TGTGCCAGCAGCCAATTTTGGGAACTCAGGACTTATGGCTACACCTTC

D gene: NA
J gene: TRBJ1-2
V gene: TRBV29-1
clone size: many
CDR3 protein: CSVAFRASLYGYTF
CDR3 DNA: TGCAGCGTTGCTTTCAGGGCGAGTCTCTATGGCTACACCTTC

D gene: NA
J gene: TRBJ1-5
V gene: TRBV3-1
clone size: many
CDR3 protein: CASSQGRNNQPQHF
CDR3 DNA: TGTGCCAGCAGCCAAGGACGGAACAATCAGCCCCAGCATTTT

D gene: NA
J gene: TRBJ2-7
V gene: TRBV12-3/TRBV12-4
clone size: many
CDR3 protein: CASSLKSEQYF
CDR3 DNA: TGTGCCAGCAGTTTAAAAAGCGAGCAGTACTTC

D gene: TRBD2
J gene: TRBJ2-5
V gene: TRBV19
clone size: NA
CDR3 protein: CASSSPGIVLAEQETQYF
CDR3 DNA: TGTGCCAGTAGTTCCCCCGGCATTGTGCTAGCGGAACAAGAGACCCAGTACTTC

D gene: NA
J gene: TRBJ1-2
V gene: TRBV6-1
clone size: many
CDR3 protein: CASSERVQADYGYTF
CDR3 DNA: TGTGCCAGCAGTGAAAGGGTGCAGGCAGACTATGGCTACACCTTC

D gene: TRBD2
J gene: TRBJ2-7
V gene: TRBV27
clone size: many
CDR3 protein: CASKRGTSGISEQYF
CDR3 DNA: TGTGCCAGCAAACGAGGGACTAGCGGGATTTCCGAGCAGTACTTC

D gene: NA
J gene: TRBJ2-7
V gene: TRBV4-1
clone size: many
CDR3 protein: CASSQDLTGNGEQYF
CDR3 DNA: TGCGCCAGCAGCCAAGATCTTACAGGGAATGGCGAGCAGTACTTC

D gene: NA
J gene: TRBJ2-7
V gene: TRBV5-5
clone size: NA
CDR3 protein: CASSLAYKGEYEQYF
CDR3 DNA: TGTGCCAGCAGTCTGGCCTATAAGGGGGAGTACGAGCAGTACTTC

D gene: NA
J gene: TRBJ1-1
V gene: TRBV6-5
clone size: many
CDR3 protein: CASSYGGLNTEAFF
CDR3 DNA: TGTGCCAGCAGTTACGGGGGGCTGAACACTGAAGCTTTCTTT

D gene: NA
J gene: TRBJ1-1
V gene: TRBV28
clone size: many
CDR3 protein: CAIYNRLATEAFF
CDR3 DNA: TGTGCCATCTATAACAGGCTGGCCACTGAAGCTTTCTTT

D gene: NA
J gene: TRBJ1-1
V gene: TRBV14
clone size: few
CDR3 protein: CASSAHLNTEAFF
CDR3 DNA: TGTGCCAGCAGCGCCCACTTGAACACTGAAGCTTTCTTT

D gene: NA
J gene: TRBJ1-2
V gene: TRBV12-3/TRBV12-4
clone size: NA
CDR3 protein: CASREGRGGYTF
CDR3 DNA: TGTGCCAGCAGGGAAGGCCGAGGAGGCTACACCTTC

D gene: NA
J gene: TRBJ2-7
V gene: TRBV4-2
clone size: many
CDR3 protein: CASSQSAAYEQYF
CDR3 DNA: TGTGCCAGCAGCCAGAGCGCCGCCTACGAGCAGTACTTC

D gene: NA
J gene: TRBJ1-2
V gene: TRBV2
clone size: many
CDR3 protein: CASSELRRQPYGYTF
CDR3 DNA: TGTGCCAGCAGTGAATTGAGGCGGCAACCCTATGGCTACACCTTC

D gene: TRBD1
J gene: TRBJ1-2
V gene: TRBV28
clone size: many
CDR3 protein: CASSGQGLYGYTF
CDR3 DNA: TGTGCCAGCAGTGGACAGGGCCTCTATGGCTACACCTTC

D gene: NA
J gene: TRBJ2-2
V gene: TRBV18
clone size: few
CDR3 protein: CASSRPGERSHTGELFF
CDR3 DNA: TGTGCCAGCTCACGCCCCGGAGAGCGGTCCCACACCGGGGAGCTGTTTTTT

D gene: NA
J gene: TRBJ2-7
V gene: TRBV9
clone size: many
CDR3 protein: CASSPRGGDKAYEQYF
CDR3 DNA: TGTGCCAGCAGCCCCAGGGGTGGAGATAAAGCCTACGAGCAGTACTTC

D gene: NA
J gene: TRBJ2-7
V gene: TRBV12-3/TRBV12-4
clone size: many
CDR3 protein: CASSSKPSEQYF
CDR3 DNA: TGTGCCAGCAGTTCCAAGCCGTCCGAGCAGTACTTC

D gene: TRBD1
J gene: TRBJ2-7
V gene: TRBV6-5
clone size: many
CDR3 protein: CASRTGTGGSYEQYF
CDR3 DNA: TGTGCCAGCAGGACCGGGACAGGGGGCTCCTACGAGCAGTACTTC